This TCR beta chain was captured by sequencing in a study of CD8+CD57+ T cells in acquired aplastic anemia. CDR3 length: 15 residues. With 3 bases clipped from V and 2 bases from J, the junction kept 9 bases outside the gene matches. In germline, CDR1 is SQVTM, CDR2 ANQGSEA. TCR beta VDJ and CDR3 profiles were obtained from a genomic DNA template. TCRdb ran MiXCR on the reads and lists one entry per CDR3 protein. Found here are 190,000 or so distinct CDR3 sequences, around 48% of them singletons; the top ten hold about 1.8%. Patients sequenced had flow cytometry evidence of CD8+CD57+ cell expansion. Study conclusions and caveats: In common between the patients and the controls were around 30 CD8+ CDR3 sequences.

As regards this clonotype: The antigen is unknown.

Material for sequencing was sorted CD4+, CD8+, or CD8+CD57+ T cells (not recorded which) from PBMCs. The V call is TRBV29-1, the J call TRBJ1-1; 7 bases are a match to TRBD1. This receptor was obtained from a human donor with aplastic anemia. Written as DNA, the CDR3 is TGCAGCGTTGACAAGGGGACAGCCCAAAACACTGAAGCTTTCTTT. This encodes CSVDKGTAQNTEAFF.